This T cell receptor (beta chain) derives from a study of spatial heterogeneity in lung cancer (dated by TCRdb to between 2017 and 2020). For the wider study: The donors were 70 or so patients from the lung TRACERx cohort who had early-stage, untreated non-small cell lung cancer. Follow-up PBMC samples were sequenced whenever the samples were available, and the median time to follow-up was around two years after resection. Beta-chain transcripts were consistently detected in greater numbers than alpha-chain transcripts, which likely reflected higher beta-chain transcript abundance. In the raw uncorrected reads, each unique combination of TCR and UMI appeared more than ten times on average. In non-small cell lung cancer, the study quantitatively compared TCR alpha and beta repertoires across several tumor regions, matched nontumor lung, and blood. Nonsynonymous mutation counts, determined by whole-exome sequencing of tumor tissue, were related to features of the TCR repertoire. Both alpha and beta chains were TCR-sequenced in a few hundred tumor regions, approximately 64 matched nontumor lung samples and around 50 PBMC samples obtained at surgery. What the research found in general, with its limitations: Comparisons of baseline and follow-up blood repertoires included only about 15 patients. Additional single-cell paired TCR alpha and beta sequencing was considered necessary to confirm, at a functional level, the hypothesis that regional TCRs recognize regional mutations. Ubiquitous expanded tumor TCRs were found in blood more often at tumor resection than at routine follow-up.

Cut back by 1 base and 5 bases, the V and J ends lie 14 bases apart. The CDR3 contains 14 residues, cysteine and phenylalanine counted. The retained sequence is limited to the CDR3, 42 bases, with the frame set at the first base. CDR1 and CDR2 are drawn from the germline V gene (reference sequence): DFQATT, SNEGSKA. The time point label here, explained by the study, means: blood at routine non-recurrence follow-up after resection. For TCR sequencing, whole RNA was extracted from tumor and nontumor lung tissue, or from cryopreserved PBMC samples, and no cell sorting was done. A patient was chosen for TCR sequencing only when enough RNA was available from at least two tumor regions. Comments on this clonotype: No cognate antigen has been identified for it. Base quality data are lacking; no much larger clone is found one base away.

Library preparation was by 5' RACE. Sequencing relied on a NextSeq 500. The TCR library protocol attached a unique molecular identifier to each TCR cDNA molecule to allow correction of PCR and sequencing errors. The source study handled its data this way. TCR identification, UMI-based error correction and CDR3 extraction were performed with Decombinator tools. Expanded TCRs were defined as those above a frequency of 2 per 1,000, corresponding to the top 1% of the tumor frequency distribution. Renyi diversity was computed with the R vegan package after each repertoire had been subsampled 100 times to 5,000 TCRs. To build CDR3 similarity networks, amino acid triplet string-kernel similarity was used, and CDR3s were connected when their pairwise similarity was above 0.82. TCRdb trimmed public reads at Q25 via fastp, called clones via MiXCR and kept in-frame beta chains. A single entry per CDR3 protein holds the most common genes and DNA from its merged rows. TCRdb's processing, not the authors' own work, is the source of the V and J calls. In this sample the table shows some 30,000 distinct CDR3 sequences, roughly 10% of which occur a single time. The top ten hold roughly 30% of the sample.

The specimen comprised PBMCs, sampled at follow-up. The chain employs TRBV20-1 and TRBJ2-5; TRBD2 is possibly the D segment (7 matching bases). This receptor was obtained from a female donor with early-stage non-small cell lung cancer. CDR3 sequence: CSARVVGGGETQYF. The nucleotides read TGCAGTGCTAGAGTCGTAGGGGGAGGGGAGACCCAGTACTTC.